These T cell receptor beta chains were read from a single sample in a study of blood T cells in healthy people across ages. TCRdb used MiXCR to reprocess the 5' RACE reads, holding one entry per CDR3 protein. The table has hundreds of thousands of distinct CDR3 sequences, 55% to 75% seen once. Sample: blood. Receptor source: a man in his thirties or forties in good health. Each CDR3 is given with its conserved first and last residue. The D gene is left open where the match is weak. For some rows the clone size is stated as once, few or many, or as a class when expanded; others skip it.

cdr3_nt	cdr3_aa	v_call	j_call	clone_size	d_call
TGTGCCAGCAGTCGACTTTCTAGCACAGATACGCAGTATTTT	CASSRLSSTDTQYF	TRBV6-5	TRBJ2-3	few	-
TGCAGTGCTAGAAATCCTTCCAGGGGTCCATGGGCTTTCTTT	CSARNPSRGPWAFF	TRBV20-1	TRBJ1-1	-	-
TGTGCCATCAAAGGGACAGTAAGCTCCTACAATGAGCAGTACTTC	CAIKGTVSSYNEQYF	TRBV10-3	TRBJ2-7	-	TRBD1
TGCAGTGCTAAGACAGGGGGCATCTATGGCTACACCTTC	CSAKTGGIYGYTF	TRBV20-1	TRBJ1-2	-	TRBD1
TGTGCCAGCAAAGGGGGACCGCGGGGTTACACCGGGGAGCTGTTTTTT	CASKGGPRGYTGELFF	TRBV2	TRBJ2-2	-	-
TGTGCCAGCAGTACCCCGCAGGGGAGCTACGAGCAGTACTTC	CASSTPQGSYEQYF	TRBV6-6	TRBJ2-7	-	-
TGCAGCGTATCAAGGGGCTTAAAAAACATTCAGTACTTC	CSVSRGLKNIQYF	TRBV29-1	TRBJ2-4	few	-
TGTGCCAGCAGTTTAGACAGGGTGGTTTTGAATGAGCAGTTCTTC	CASSLDRVVLNEQFF	TRBV7-3	TRBJ2-1	-	TRBD1
TGTGCCAGCAGTCTGGACAGTAAAAATTCACCCCTCCACTTT	CASSLDSKNSPLHF	TRBV12-3/TRBV12-4	TRBJ1-6	many	-
TGTGCCAGCAGTCCACGGGACAGGGGTGATGAAAAACTGTTTTTT	CASSPRDRGDEKLFF	TRBV12-3/TRBV12-4	TRBJ1-4	-	TRBD1
TGTGCCAGCAGCCAAATCGGACAGACCCAGTACTTC	CASSQIGQTQYF	TRBV14	TRBJ2-5	-	-
TGCAGCGTTGTAACGGGCACTAATCAGCCCCAGCATTTT	CSVVTGTNQPQHF	TRBV29-1	TRBJ1-5	once	-
TGTGCCACCAGCAGTTACGGTGGGGGGGACAATGAGCAGTTCTTC	CATSSYGGGDNEQFF	TRBV15	TRBJ2-1	-	TRBD2
TGTGCCACCCGGAGGCAGGGGGCTTACGAGCAGTACTTC	CATRRQGAYEQYF	TRBV28	TRBJ2-7	-	TRBD1
TGCAGTGCGCCTCGACAGGGCCTACAAGAGACCCAGTACTTC	CSAPRQGLQETQYF	TRBV20-1	TRBJ2-5	-	TRBD1
TGTGCCAGCAGCCCTACTAGCACCTCCACAGATACGCAGTATTTT	CASSPTSTSTDTQYF	TRBV12-3/TRBV12-4	TRBJ2-3	-	-
TGTGCCAGACACCGGGACACCTACGAGCAGTACTTC	CARHRDTYEQYF	TRBV7-4	TRBJ2-7	few	-
TGTGCCCCCCGTAGCGAGCAGTACTTC	CAPRSEQYF	TRBV21-1	TRBJ2-7	few	-
TGTGCCAGCAGTTCCCTACTAGCGGGTTATTACAATGAGCAGTTCTTC	CASSSLLAGYYNEQFF	TRBV6-2/TRBV6-3	TRBJ2-1	once	TRBD2
TGCAGTGCTAGTAACGTTAACTATGGCTACACCTTC	CSASNVNYGYTF	TRBV20-1	TRBJ1-2	few	-
TGTGCCAGCAGCTTACAAGCGTACTACGAGCAGTACTTC	CASSLQAYYEQYF	TRBV7-9	TRBJ2-7	-	-
TGTGCCAGCAGTGAAACCTTTAACACTGAAGCTTTCTTT	CASSETFNTEAFF	TRBV25-1	TRBJ1-1	few	-
TGCAGTGCTAGGGAGGCGGCGGGGGAAGGGGGCACAGATACGCAGTATTTT	CSAREAAGEGGTDTQYF	TRBV20-1	TRBJ2-3	-	TRBD2
TGCAGTGCTAGAGATCCACTAGCGGGATCCGAGCAGTACTTC	CSARDPLAGSEQYF	TRBV20-1	TRBJ2-7	-	TRBD2
TGTGCCAGCAGTGAATCCAGGGGATCTTTCTACGAGCAGTACTTC	CASSESRGSFYEQYF	TRBV6-1	TRBJ2-7	-	-
TGTGCCAGCTCACCAAACCCCGCCAGGGGCTCTGGAAACACCATATATTTT	CASSPNPARGSGNTIYF	TRBV18	TRBJ1-3	-	-
TGCGCCAGCAGCCAAGATCGGACAGGAAGAAATGAAAAACTGTTTTTT	CASSQDRTGRNEKLFF	TRBV4-3	TRBJ1-4	-	TRBD1
TGTGCCAGCAGCACCCTTAGTCAAGAGACCCAGTACTTC	CASSTLSQETQYF	TRBV27	TRBJ2-5	-	-
TGCAGTGCTAGAGTAGCGGGGAGGAGCGGCACAGATACGCAGTATTTT	CSARVAGRSGTDTQYF	TRBV20-1	TRBJ2-3	-	TRBD2